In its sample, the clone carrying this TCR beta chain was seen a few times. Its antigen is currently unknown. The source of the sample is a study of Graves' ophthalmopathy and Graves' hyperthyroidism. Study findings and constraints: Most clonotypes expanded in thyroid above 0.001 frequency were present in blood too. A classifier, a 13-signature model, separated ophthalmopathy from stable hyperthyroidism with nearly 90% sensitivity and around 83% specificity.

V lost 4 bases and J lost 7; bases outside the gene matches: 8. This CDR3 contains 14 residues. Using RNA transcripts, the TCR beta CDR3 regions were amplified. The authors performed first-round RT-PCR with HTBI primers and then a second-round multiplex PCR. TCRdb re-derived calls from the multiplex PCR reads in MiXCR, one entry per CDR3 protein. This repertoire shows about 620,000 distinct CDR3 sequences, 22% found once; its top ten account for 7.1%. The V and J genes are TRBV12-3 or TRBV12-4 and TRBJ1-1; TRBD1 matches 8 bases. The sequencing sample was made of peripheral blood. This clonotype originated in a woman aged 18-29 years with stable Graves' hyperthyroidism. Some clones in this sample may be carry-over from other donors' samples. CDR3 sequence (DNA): TGTGCCAGCAGTTCCAGGGGGCGATATGGTGAAGCTTTCTTT. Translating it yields CASSSRGRYGEAFF.